One and the same sample provided the 9 T cell receptor beta chains below, sequenced in a study of CD8 T cells in Susac syndrome. With random hexamers, about 0.5 to 1 ug RNA was reverse transcribed. Each CDR3 protein is one row after TCRdb ran MiXCR on the immunoSEQ multiplex PCR reads. The top ten hold 0.095% to 0.14% of the sample, which has some 260,000 distinct CDR3 sequences, more than 75% seen once. Sequencing used CD8+ T cells from PBMCs. Receptors were obtained from a human donor with multiple sclerosis.

This sequence joins TRBV3-1 and TRBJ2-7; 9 bases are shared with TRBD1. From germline, CDR1 is LGHDT and CDR2 YNNKEL (reference sequence). J gave up 2 bases and V 3 bases, and 5 bases lay outside the gene matches. CDR3 size: 15 residues. This CDR3 is CASSHRQGEAYEQYF. Here the CDR3 DNA reads TGTGCCAGCAGCCATAGACAGGGGGAAGCCTACGAGCAGTACTTC.

The chain links TRBV19 to TRBJ2-5; D not resolved. V lost 4 bases, J lost 1 base, and 10 bases lay in between. In germline, CDR1 is LNHDA, CDR2 SQIVND (reference sequence). This CDR3 has 14 residues. The CDR3 loop reads CASSSLRLQETQYF. The CDR3 bases are TGTGCCAGTAGTAGTCTACGACTCCAAGAGACCCAGTACTTC.

CDR3 amino acids: CASRAPKEQYF. The CDR3 DNA is TGTGCCAGCAGGGCCCCAAAGGAGCAGTACTTC. This chain uses TRBV2 with TRBJ2-7; D is unresolved. Trimming cost V 6 bases and J 7 bases, with 10 bases left between them. Germline V CDR1 and CDR2: SNHLY, FYNNEI. The CDR3 sequence is 11 residues long.

The chain carries TRBV6-1 and TRBJ1-5; D perhaps matches TRBD1 (5 bases). This CDR3 has 18 amino acids. Looked up from germline, CDR1 is MNHNS and CDR2 is SASEGT. The germline V and J ends were trimmed by 6 bases and 1 base, with 22 bases remaining between them. CDR3 loop: CASSPPPMGLKSNQPQHF. DNA of the CDR3: TGTGCCAGCAGCCCCCCCCCGATGGGACTGAAAAGCAATCAGCCCCAGCATTTT.

The rearrangement joins TRBV29-1 to TRBJ2-7, with D maybe TRBD2 (6 bases). V was shortened by 6 bases and J by 4 bases, with 16 bases between the two germline ends. The CDR3 is 13 amino acids. Germline V CDR1 and CDR2: SQVTM, ANQGSEA. The chain's CDR3 is CSVRTGEGYEQYF. CDR3 DNA sequence: TGCAGCGTCCGAACGGGAGAGGGTTACGAGCAGTACTTC.

This rearrangement joins TRBV3-1 to TRBJ2-4, with a weak D call TRBD1 (7 bases). Germline CDR1 LGHDT, CDR2 YNNKEL (reference sequence). V dropped 0 bases and J dropped 8 bases, with 20 bases sitting between them. The CDR3 consists of 17 residues. The CDR3 here is CASSQEWRDRIVDIQYF. The DNA for the CDR3 is TGTGCCAGCAGCCAAGAATGGCGGGACAGAATCGTGGACATTCAGTACTTC.

This sequence joins TRBV12-3 or TRBV12-4 and TRBJ2-1; 8 bases line up with TRBD2. V gave up 1 base and J gave up 9 bases; unmatched junction bases: 8. This CDR3 comprises 15 residues. The DNA for the CDR3 is TGTGCCAGCAGTTTAGTCCCCAGCGGGAGAATTGAGCAGTTCTTC. It translates to CASSLVPSGRIEQFF.

The gene calls are TRBV5-1 and TRBJ2-7; 9 bases fit TRBD2. Germline CDR1 is SGHRS and CDR2 is YFSETQ. The CDR3 extends over 15 amino acids. V lost 0 bases, J lost 2 bases, and 3 bases stayed unmatched. CDR3 DNA sequence: TGCGCCAGCAGCTTGGATCTAGCGGGGCCCTACGAGCAGTACTTC. Its translation: CASSLDLAGPYEQYF. The full variable domain, rest sourced from reference TRBV5-1 and TRBJ2-7, is KAGVTQTPRYLIKTRGQQVTLSCSPISGHRSVSWYQQTPGQGLQFLFEYFSETQRNKGNFPGRFSGRQFSNSRSEMNVSTLELGDSALYLCASSLDLAGPYEQYFGPGTRLTVT.

As for this clonotype: Compared with germline, one end of the junction differs, possibly owing to a read error. The chain combines TRBV20-1 with TRBJ2-7; D unresolved. This CDR3 contains 15 residues. Germline V gives CDR1 DFQATT, CDR2 SNEGSKA (reference sequence). This chain's CDR3 is CSARSVTGFSHEQYF. CDR3 DNA sequence: TGCAGTGCTAGGTCTGTAACGGGCTTCTCCCACGAGCAGTACTTC.